These T cell receptor beta chains were read from a single sample in a study of OX40 agonist ivuxolimab in advanced cancers. Libraries were prepared by immunoSEQ multiplex PCR; TCRdb keeps only in-frame clonotypes and omits some of them. Found here are around 61,000 clones, around 92% of them singletons; the top ten hold around 25%. Sample: CD4+ or CD8+ T cells sorted from blood, taken in a trial of the OX40 agonist ivuxolimab. The receptors originated from an adult with an advanced solid tumor such as melanoma, head and neck, liver or kidney cancer. The CDR3 runs from the conserved cysteine through the conserved F or W. A D gene is named only where the DNA matches it firmly. Only part of the rows carry a size: once, few, many, or a class if the clone is expanded.

TRBJ1-1,TRBV30,-,-,CAWTTLNTEAFF,TGTGCCTGGACTACTTTAAACACTGAAGCTTTCTTT
TRBJ2-1,TRBV15,-,-,CATSRERSSYNEQFF,TGTGCCACCAGCAGAGAGCGGAGCTCCTACAATGAGCAGTTCTTC
TRBJ2-4,TRBV28,-,TRBD1,CASSSTGGPKNIQYF,TGTGCCAGCAGCTCGACAGGGGGCCCCAAAAACATTCAGTACTTC
TRBJ1-2,TRBV6-1,-,-,CASTHSAITPGYTF,TGTGCCAGCACTCATTCGGCTATAACCCCTGGTTACACCTTC
TRBJ2-1,TRBV6-6,-,-,CASSPARGGGDNEQFF,TGTGCCAGCAGTCCCGCGAGGGGGGGTGGGGACAATGAGCAGTTCTTC
TRBJ2-3,TRBV10-3,once,-,CAISGYRDTQTTDTQYF,TGTGCCATCAGTGGATACCGGGACACCCAAACCACAGATACGCAGTATTTT
TRBJ2-2,TRBV28,-,-,CASRKMEENTGELFF,TGTGCCAGCAGAAAAATGGAGGAGAACACCGGGGAGCTGTTTTTT
TRBJ2-2,TRBV11-2,-,TRBD1,CASSLRTGQGSAGELFF,TGTGCCAGCAGCTTACGCACGGGACAGGGGTCGGCCGGGGAGCTGTTTTTT
TRBJ1-6,TRBV2,-,TRBD1,CASSEAVGTGGGNSPLHF,TGTGCCAGCAGTGAAGCAGTGGGGACAGGGGGCGGGAATTCACCCCTCCACTTT
TRBJ1-2,TRBV7-9,-,-,CASFPNGYTF,TGTGCCAGCTTCCCAAATGGCTACACCTTC
TRBJ2-3,TRBV6-5,-,TRBD2,CASSFQTSGPTDTQYF,TGTGCCAGCAGTTTCCAGACTAGCGGGCCAACAGATACGCAGTATTTT